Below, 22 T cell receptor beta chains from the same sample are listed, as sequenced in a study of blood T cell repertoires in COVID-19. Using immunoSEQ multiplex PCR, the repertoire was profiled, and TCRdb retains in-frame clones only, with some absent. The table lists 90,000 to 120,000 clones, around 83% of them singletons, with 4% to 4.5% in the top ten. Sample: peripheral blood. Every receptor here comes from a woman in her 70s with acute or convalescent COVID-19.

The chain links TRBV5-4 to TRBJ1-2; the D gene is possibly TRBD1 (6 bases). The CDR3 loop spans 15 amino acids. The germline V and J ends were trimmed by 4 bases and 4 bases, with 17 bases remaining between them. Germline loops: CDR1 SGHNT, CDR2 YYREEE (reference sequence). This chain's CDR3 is CASSPPTGLPYGYTF. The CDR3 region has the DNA TGTGCCAGCAGCCCGCCGACAGGTCTTCCCTATGGCTACACCTTC.

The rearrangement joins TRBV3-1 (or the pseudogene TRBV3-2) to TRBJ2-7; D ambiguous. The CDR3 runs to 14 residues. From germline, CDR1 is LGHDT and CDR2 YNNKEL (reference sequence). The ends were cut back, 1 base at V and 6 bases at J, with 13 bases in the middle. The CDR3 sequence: CASSQGILTSEQYF. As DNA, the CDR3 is TGTGCCAGCAGCCAAGGTATACTAACCTCCGAGCAGTACTTC.

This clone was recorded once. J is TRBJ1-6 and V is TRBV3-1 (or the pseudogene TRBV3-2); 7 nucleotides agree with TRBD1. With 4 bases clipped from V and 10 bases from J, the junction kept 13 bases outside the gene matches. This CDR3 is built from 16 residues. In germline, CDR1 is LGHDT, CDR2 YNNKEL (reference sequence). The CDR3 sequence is CASSPWRGQGESPLHF. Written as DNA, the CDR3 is TGTGCCAGCAGCCCCTGGAGGGGGCAGGGGGAGTCACCCCTCCACTTT.

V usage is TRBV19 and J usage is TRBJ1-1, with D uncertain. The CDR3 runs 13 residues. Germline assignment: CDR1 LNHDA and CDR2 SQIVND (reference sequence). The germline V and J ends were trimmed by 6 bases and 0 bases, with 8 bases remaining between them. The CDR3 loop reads CASSPLMNTEAFF. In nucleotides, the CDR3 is TGTGCCAGTAGCCCCTTAATGAACACTGAAGCTTTCTTT.

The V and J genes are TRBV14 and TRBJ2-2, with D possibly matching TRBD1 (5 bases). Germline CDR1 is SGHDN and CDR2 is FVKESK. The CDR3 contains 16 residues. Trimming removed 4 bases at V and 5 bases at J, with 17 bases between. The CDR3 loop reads CASSRIQGKGTGELFF. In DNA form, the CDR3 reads TGTGCCAGCAGCCGTATTCAGGGTAAAGGGACCGGGGAGCTGTTTTTT.

The CDR3: CASSAMTGHTEAFF. The CDR3 bases are TGTGCCAGCAGCGCCATGACAGGCCATACTGAAGCTTTCTTT. The V call is TRBV13, the J call TRBJ1-1, with D perhaps matching TRBD1 (6 bases). The CDR3 loop spans 14 amino acids. Per germline, CDR1 PRHDT and CDR2 FYEKMQ (reference sequence). V was cut by 5 bases and J by 5 bases, with 15 bases left in between.

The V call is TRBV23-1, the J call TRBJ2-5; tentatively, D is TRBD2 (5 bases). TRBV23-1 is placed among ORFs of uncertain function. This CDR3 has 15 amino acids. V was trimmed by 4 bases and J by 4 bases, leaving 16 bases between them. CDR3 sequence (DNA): TGCGCCAGCAGTCCCGGGGTTCACCCCCCAGAGACCCAGTACTTC. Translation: CASSPGVHPPETQYF.

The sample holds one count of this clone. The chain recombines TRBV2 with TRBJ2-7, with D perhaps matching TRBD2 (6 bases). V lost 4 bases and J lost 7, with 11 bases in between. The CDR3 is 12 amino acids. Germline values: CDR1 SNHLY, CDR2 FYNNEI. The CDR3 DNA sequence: TGTGCCAGCAGTGCTAATGGGGGGGAGCAGTACTTC. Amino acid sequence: CASSANGGEQYF.

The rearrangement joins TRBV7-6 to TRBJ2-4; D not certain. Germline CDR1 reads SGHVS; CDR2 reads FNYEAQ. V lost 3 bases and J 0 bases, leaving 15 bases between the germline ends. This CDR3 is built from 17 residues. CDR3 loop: CASSFGRESVAKNIQYF. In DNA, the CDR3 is TGTGCCAGCAGCTTCGGCCGAGAGAGCGTAGCCAAAAACATTCAGTACTTC. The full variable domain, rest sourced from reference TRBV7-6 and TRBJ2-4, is GAGVSQSPRYKVTKRGQDVALRCDPISGHVSLYWYRQALGQGPEFLTYFNYEAQQDKSGLPNDRFSAERPEGSISTLTIQRTEQRDSAMYRCASSFGRESVAKNIQYFGAGTRLSVL.

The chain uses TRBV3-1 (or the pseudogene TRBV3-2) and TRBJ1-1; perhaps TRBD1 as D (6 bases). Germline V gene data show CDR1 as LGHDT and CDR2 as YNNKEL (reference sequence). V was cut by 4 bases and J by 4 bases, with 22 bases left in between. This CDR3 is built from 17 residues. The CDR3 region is CASSRINRASGRTEAFF. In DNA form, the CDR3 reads TGTGCCAGCAGCCGAATTAACAGGGCATCGGGTCGCACTGAAGCTTTCTTT.

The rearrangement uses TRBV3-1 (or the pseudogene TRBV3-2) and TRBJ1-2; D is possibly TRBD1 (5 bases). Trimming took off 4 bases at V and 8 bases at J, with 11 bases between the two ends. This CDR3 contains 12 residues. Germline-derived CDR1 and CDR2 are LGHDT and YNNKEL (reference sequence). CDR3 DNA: TGTGCCAGCAGCCTAGGGACTGTCGGCTACACCTTC. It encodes CASSLGTVGYTF.

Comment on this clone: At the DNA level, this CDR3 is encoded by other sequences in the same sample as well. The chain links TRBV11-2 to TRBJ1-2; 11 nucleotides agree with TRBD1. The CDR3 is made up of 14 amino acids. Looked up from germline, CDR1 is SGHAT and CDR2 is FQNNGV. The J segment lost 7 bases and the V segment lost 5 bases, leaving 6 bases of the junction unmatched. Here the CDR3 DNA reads TGTGCCAGCAGCCGAGGGACAGGGGGTTTTGGCTACACCTTC. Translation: CASSRGTGGFGYTF.

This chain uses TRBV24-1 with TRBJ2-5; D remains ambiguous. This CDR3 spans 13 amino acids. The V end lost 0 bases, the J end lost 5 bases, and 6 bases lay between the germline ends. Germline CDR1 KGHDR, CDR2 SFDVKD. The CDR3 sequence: CATSDLLPETQYF. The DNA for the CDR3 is TGTGCCACCAGTGATTTGCTTCCCGAGACCCAGTACTTC.

CDR3 nucleotides: TGTGCCAGCAGTTGGGGACAGGGTTACGATGAGCAGTTCTTC. This codes for CASSWGQGYDEQFF. V gene TRBV6-5 combines with J gene TRBJ2-1; TRBD1 aligns across 9 bases. This CDR3 contains 14 residues. The germline V gene encodes CDR1 MNHEY and CDR2 SVGAGI. V dropped 4 bases and J dropped 8; count of bases not matched to a gene: 6.

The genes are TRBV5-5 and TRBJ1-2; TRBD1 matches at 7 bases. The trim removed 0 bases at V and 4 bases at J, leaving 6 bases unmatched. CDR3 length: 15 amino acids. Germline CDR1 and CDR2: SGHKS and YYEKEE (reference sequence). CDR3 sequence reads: CASSLEGQILYGYTF. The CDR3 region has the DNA TGTGCCAGCAGCTTGGAGGGACAGATCCTCTATGGCTACACCTTC.

The CDR3, as DNA: TGTGCCAGCAGCAAGATCAGGAACACCGGCGATATGGAATTT. Amino acids: CASSKIRNTGDMEF. The chain carries TRBV21-1 and TRBJ1-5; the table's D call, TRBD1, has no DNA check behind it. TRBV21-1 is given as a pseudogene. CDR3 length: 14 amino acids.

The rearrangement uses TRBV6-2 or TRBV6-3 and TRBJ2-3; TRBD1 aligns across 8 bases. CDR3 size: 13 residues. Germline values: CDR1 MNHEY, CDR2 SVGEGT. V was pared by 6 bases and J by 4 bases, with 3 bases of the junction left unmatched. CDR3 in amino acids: CASSDRGSDTQYF. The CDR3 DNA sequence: TGTGCCAGCAGCGACAGGGGTTCAGATACGCAGTATTTT.

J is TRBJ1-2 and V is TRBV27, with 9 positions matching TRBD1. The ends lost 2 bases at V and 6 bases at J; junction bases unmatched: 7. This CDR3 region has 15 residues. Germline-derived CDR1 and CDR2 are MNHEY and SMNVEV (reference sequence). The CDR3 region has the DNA TGTGCCAGCAGTTTAATCGGGACAGGGTTAGATGGCTACACCTTC. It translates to CASSLIGTGLDGYTF.

The chain's CDR3 is CASSLDLWDSVPNTGELFF. CDR3 nucleotides: TGTGCCAGCAGCTTAGACCTGTGGGACTCAGTCCCGAACACCGGGGAGCTGTTTTTT. The V call is TRBV7-3, the J call TRBJ2-2; D is perhaps TRBD2 (6 bases). Trimming stripped 2 bases from V and 0 bases from J, with 19 bases between. Germline V gene sequence: CDR1 SGHTA, CDR2 FQGTGA. CDR3 length: 19 amino acids.

The CDR3 sequence is CASSPPITSGRTGELFF. As DNA, the CDR3 is TGTGCCAGCTCACCACCGATAACTAGCGGGAGGACCGGGGAGCTGTTTTTT. The chain couples TRBV18 to TRBJ2-2, with 12 bases fitting TRBD2. The CDR3 extends over 17 amino acids. Per the germline V gene, CDR1 is KGHSH and CDR2 is LQKENI. V lost 0 bases and J lost 5; bases outside the gene matches: 4.

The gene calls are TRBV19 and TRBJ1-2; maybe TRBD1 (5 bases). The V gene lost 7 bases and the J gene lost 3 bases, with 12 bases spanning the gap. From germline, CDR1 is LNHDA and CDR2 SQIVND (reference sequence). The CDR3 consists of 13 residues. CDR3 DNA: TGTGCCAGTACCTTTGACAGTTACTATGGCTACACCTTC. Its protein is CASTFDSYYGYTF.

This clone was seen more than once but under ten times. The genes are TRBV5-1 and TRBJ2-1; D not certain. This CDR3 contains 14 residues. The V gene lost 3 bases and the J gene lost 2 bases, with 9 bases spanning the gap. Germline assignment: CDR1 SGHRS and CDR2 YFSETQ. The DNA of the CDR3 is TGCGCCAGCAGCTCCGAACAGCCCTACAATGAGCAGTTCTTC. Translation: CASSSEQPYNEQFF.